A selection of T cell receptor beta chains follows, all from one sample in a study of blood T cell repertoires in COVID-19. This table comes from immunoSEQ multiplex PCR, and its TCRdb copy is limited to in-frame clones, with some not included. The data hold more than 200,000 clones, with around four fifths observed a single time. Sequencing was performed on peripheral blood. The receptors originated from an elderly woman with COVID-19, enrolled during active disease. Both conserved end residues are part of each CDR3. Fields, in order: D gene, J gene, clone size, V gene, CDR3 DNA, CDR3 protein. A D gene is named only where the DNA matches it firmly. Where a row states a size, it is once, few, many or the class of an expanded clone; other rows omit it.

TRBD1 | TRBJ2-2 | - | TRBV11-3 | TGTGCCAGCAGCGGGACAGGGTCGAACACCGGGGAGCTGTTTTTT | CASSGTGSNTGELFF
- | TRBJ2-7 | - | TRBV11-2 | TGTGCCAGCAGCTTAGAATATATATACTCCTACGAGCAGTACTTC | CASSLEYIYSYEQYF
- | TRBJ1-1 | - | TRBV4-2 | TGTGCCAGCAGCCAAGTTCGAGGGCCCGGGACTGAAGCTTTCTTT | CASSQVRGPGTEAFF
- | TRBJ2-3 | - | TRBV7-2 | TGTGCCAGCAGGGAGGATAACACAGATACGCAGTATTTT | CASREDNTDTQYF
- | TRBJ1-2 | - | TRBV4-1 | TGCGCCAGCAGCCAAGATGGGAGTGTGTATGGCTACACCTTC | CASSQDGSVYGYTF
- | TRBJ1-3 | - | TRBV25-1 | TGTGCCAGCAGTGATCTGAACAGGGACGGTTCTGGAAACACCATATATTTT | CASSDLNRDGSGNTIYF
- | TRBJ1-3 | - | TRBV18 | TGTGCCAGCTCACCCACGGGGGTGCAGACTGGAAACACCATATATTTT | CASSPTGVQTGNTIYF
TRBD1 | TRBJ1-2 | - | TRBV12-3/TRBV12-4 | TGTGCCAGCAGTTTGACAGGGTCTATTGGCTACACCTTC | CASSLTGSIGYTF
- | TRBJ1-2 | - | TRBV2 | TGTGCCAGCAGTGAGGTCGGCGGATACTATGGCTACACCTTC | CASSEVGGYYGYTF
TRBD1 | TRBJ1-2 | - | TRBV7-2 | TGTGCCAGCAGCCTTAGACAGGGGGGCATGGACTATGGCTACACCTTC | CASSLRQGGMDYGYTF
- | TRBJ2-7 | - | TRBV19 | TGTGCCAGTAGTTTGGGGACTTTCAGCTCCTACGAGCAGTACTTC | CASSLGTFSSYEQYF
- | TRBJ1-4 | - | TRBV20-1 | TGCAGTGCTAGGTCCGTGGAAAAACTGTTTTTT | CSARSVEKLFF
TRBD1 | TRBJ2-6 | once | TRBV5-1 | TGCGCCAGCAGCCGGGGACAGGGAGGCTCTGGGGCCAACGTCCTGACTTTC | CASSRGQGGSGANVLTF
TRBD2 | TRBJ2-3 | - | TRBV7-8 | TGTGCCAGCTCCGACCGACTAGCGGGGGGGGAGGATACGCAGTATTTT | CASSDRLAGGEDTQYF
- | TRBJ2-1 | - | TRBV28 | TGTGCCAGCGGGGGGAGTGAGCAGTTCTTC | CASGGSEQFF
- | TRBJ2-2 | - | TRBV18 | TGTGCCAGCCGGGTCCGGGACTCAATCACCGGGGAGCTGTTTTTT | CASRVRDSITGELFF
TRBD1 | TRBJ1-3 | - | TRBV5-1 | TGCGCCAGCAGCTTGGGGCAGGGGGCGTCGTACGGAAACACCATATATTTT | CASSLGQGASYGNTIYF
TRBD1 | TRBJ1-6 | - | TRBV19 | TGTGCCAGTAGGGGGACAGGCTATAATTCACCCCTCCACTTT | CASRGTGYNSPLHF
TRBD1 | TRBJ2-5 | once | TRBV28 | TGTGCCAGCAGAACAGGGGGCAGGAAGACCCAGTACTTC | CASRTGGRKTQYF
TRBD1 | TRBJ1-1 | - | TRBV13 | TGTGCCAGCAGCCGGGACAGGAGGCCTGAAGCTTTCTTT | CASSRDRRPEAFF
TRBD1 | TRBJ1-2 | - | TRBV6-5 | TGTGCCAGCAGAGTTACAGGGGGCCACTATGGCTACACCTTC | CASRVTGGHYGYTF
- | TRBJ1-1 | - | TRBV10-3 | TGTGCCATCAGTGAACTTAACACTGAAGCTTTCTTT | CAISELNTEAFF
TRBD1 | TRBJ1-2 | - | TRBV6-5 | TGTGCCAGCAGTTGGACAGGGTACGACTATGGCTACACCTTC | CASSWTGYDYGYTF
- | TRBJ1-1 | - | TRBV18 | TGTGCCAGCCAGGGATCCGCAGGGTCGCCTAAGTTCGCTGAAGCTTTCTTT | CASQGSAGSPKFAEAFF
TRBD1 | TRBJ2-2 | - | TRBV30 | TGTGCCTGGAGTCTAGACAGGGGGCGAACCGGGGAGCTGTTTTTT | CAWSLDRGRTGELFF
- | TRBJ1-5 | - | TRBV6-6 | TGTGCCAGCAGCGCCTACTCGGTGAGGCCCAATCAGCCCCAGCATTTT | CASSAYSVRPNQPQHF
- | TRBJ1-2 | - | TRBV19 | TGTGCCAGCGAAGACAGATACTATGGCTACACCTTC | CASEDRYYGYTF
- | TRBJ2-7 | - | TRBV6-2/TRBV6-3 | TGTGCCAGCAGTTACGGGGGGATCTACGAGCAGTACTTC | CASSYGGIYEQYF
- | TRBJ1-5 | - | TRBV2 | TGTGCCACCCGTTGGACAGATCAGCCCCAGCATTTT | CATRWTDQPQHF
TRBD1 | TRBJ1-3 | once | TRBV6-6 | TGTGCCAGCAGGCCCGGGACACAGGGGAACACCATATATTTT | CASRPGTQGNTIYF
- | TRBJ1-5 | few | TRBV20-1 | TGCAGTGCTAGTATCCCGGACGGACTCAATCAGCCCCAGCATTTT | CSASIPDGLNQPQHF
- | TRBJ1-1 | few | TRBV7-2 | TGTGCCAGCAGCTTAGGACAGGCGAACACTGAAGCTTTCTTT | CASSLGQANTEAFF
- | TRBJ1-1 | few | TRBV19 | TGTGCCAGTAGTATATTGGGGGCAACCGAAGCTTTCTTT | CASSILGATEAFF